One sample yielded the 2 T cell receptor beta chains listed below, sequenced in a study of T cell responses to AZD1222 COVID-19 vaccine. The data were produced by immunoSEQ multiplex PCR, yet TCRdb's version contains in-frame clones alone and is incomplete. The table lists approximately 190,000 clones, around 92% of them singletons. The sample in question was peripheral blood, obtained on day 0 of AZD1222 vaccination. All receptors derive from an adult in good health.

The chain joins TRBV27 to TRBJ2-4, with 8 positions matching TRBD1. Germline V lookup: CDR1 MNHEY, CDR2 SMNVEV (reference sequence). Trimming at V came to 2 bases and at J to 8 bases, leaving 5 bases not matched to a gene. The CDR3 is 14 residues long. CDR3 DNA sequence: TGTGCCAGCAGTTTACGGACAGGGCAGGACATTCAGTACTTC. This codes for CASSLRTGQDIQYF.

This chain joins TRBV28 and TRBJ2-3; the D is unclear. This CDR3 spans 15 amino acids. Per germline, CDR1 MDHEN and CDR2 SYDVKM. Trimming removed 3 bases at V and 0 bases at J, with 10 bases between. In DNA, the CDR3 is TGTGCCAGCAGTTTCGGGCCGGAAAGCACAGATACGCAGTATTTT. Its protein is CASSFGPESTDTQYF.